This T cell receptor beta chain was captured by sequencing in a study of blood T cell repertoires in COVID-19. Resolution of symptoms, clearance, or two negative PCRs was present in recovered Cohort 3 donors. From germline, CDR1 is SGDLS and CDR2 YYNGEE. This CDR3 comprises 14 residues. Trimming took off 0 bases at V and 3 bases at J, with 9 bases between the two ends. Produced via immunoSEQ multiplex PCR; TCRdb's table is partial and in-frame only. The sample has about 440,000 clones, roughly 91% seen once. The TCR was taken from a man younger than 30 who had recovered from COVID-19. This sequence joins TRBV9 and TRBJ1-2, with D perhaps matching TRBD1 (5 bases). Sequenced: PBMCs or T cells enriched from blood (not recorded which). CDR3 loop: CASSVAIGDYGYTF. Here the CDR3 DNA reads TGTGCCAGCAGCGTAGCTATAGGGGACTATGGCTACACCTTC.